These 21 T cell receptor beta chains share one sample of origin, sequenced in a study of blood T cell repertoires in COVID-19 (dated by TCRdb to 2020 to 2021). Library generation was performed with the immunoSEQ multiplex PCR assay. TCRdb retrieved this table from immuneACCESS and kept in-frame rearrangements only. Not all clones are present; in checked studies, unresolved V genes account for under half, and no reason is known for the remainder. This sample lists under 200,000 clones; roughly 80% were detected once. The top ten hold approximately 7.8% of the sample. The sample taken for sequencing was peripheral blood. Receptors were obtained from a woman aged 55-75 years with COVID-19, enrolled during active disease.

This chain uses TRBV7-2 with TRBJ1-2; D ambiguous. Trimming took 1 base from V and 4 from J, leaving 10 bases between them. The CDR3 has 14 residues. CDR1 SGHTA and CDR2 FQGNSA come from the germline V gene. CDR3 DNA sequence: TGTGCCAGCAGCTTAGGAGTAGGCGGCTATGGCTACACCTTC. The encoded protein is CASSLGVGGYGYTF.

Here the CDR3 DNA reads TGTGCCAGCAGTGGACAGGGGACGGGTGAGCAGTACGTC. Translating gives CASSGQGTGEQYV. This chain uses TRBV7-9 with TRBJ2-7; 9 bases agree with TRBD1. The CDR3 is 13 residues long. Unmatched junction bases numbered 7, after V lost 6 bases and J lost 7 bases. Per the germline V gene, CDR1 is SEHNR and CDR2 is FQNEAQ (reference sequence).

The rearrangement joins TRBV6-1 to TRBJ2-7; TRBD2 is a possible D gene (6 bases). The CDR3 extends over 15 amino acids. Germline CDR1 and CDR2: MNHNS and SASEGT. Trimming pared 1 base from V and 6 bases from J, leaving 16 bases between. The CDR3 is CASSEGTTGRGEQYV. The CDR3 coding sequence is TGTGCCAGCAGTGAAGGGACTACCGGCCGCGGCGAGCAGTACGTC.

This clone was seen a few times. The V call is TRBV2, the J call TRBJ2-1; possible D gene TRBD1, 6 bases. CDR1 and CDR2 (germline): SNHLY, FYNNEI. The CDR3 runs 13 residues. Trimming took 8 bases from V and 6 from J, leaving 14 bases between them. CDR3 sequence: CASQQSGVNEQFF. Here the CDR3 DNA reads TGTGCCAGCCAGCAGTCAGGGGTCAATGAGCAGTTCTTC.

The chain links TRBV28 to TRBJ2-7; D remains ambiguous. The CDR3 length is 11 residues. V shed 4 bases and J shed 3 bases, with 4 bases lying between them. Germline values: CDR1 MDHEN, CDR2 SYDVKM. The CDR3 nucleotides read TGTGCCAGCAGTTCCAACTACGAGCAGTACTTC. As protein: CASSSNYEQYF.

This rearrangement joins TRBV14 to TRBJ1-1; no clear D gene. The V gene lost 3 bases and the J gene lost 1 base, with 6 bases spanning the gap. In germline, CDR1 is SGHDN, CDR2 FVKESK. The CDR3 length is 13 residues. The CDR3 sequence: CASSHNSNTEAFF. In DNA, the CDR3 is TGTGCCAGCAGCCACAATTCGAACACTGAAGCTTTCTTT.

The J gene is TRBJ1-2, the V gene TRBV4-2, with 8 bases fitting TRBD1. Germline lookup yields CDR1 LGHNA and CDR2 YNFKEQ. The J segment lost 0 bases and the V segment lost 1 base, leaving 4 bases of the junction unmatched. CDR3 length: 16 residues. CDR3 protein: CASSQVGQGANYGYTF. CDR3 nucleotides: TGTGCCAGCAGCCAAGTAGGACAGGGAGCTAACTATGGCTACACCTTC.

The chain is built from TRBV10-3 and TRBJ2-5; TRBD1 is a possible D gene (6 bases). CDR1 and CDR2 (germline): ENHRY, SYGVKD. Trimming stripped 4 bases from V and 3 bases from J, with 9 bases between. This CDR3 contains 13 residues. CDR3 in amino acids: CAISGTAEETQYF. For the CDR3, the DNA is TGTGCCATCAGTGGGACAGCCGAAGAGACCCAGTACTTC.

This chain uses TRBV7-3 with TRBJ1-1; 8 nucleotides agree with TRBD1. This CDR3 region has 14 residues. The germline gives CDR1 SGHTA, CDR2 FQGTGA. The V gene end was trimmed by 2 bases and the J gene end by 1 base; junction bases not matched to a gene: 0. The CDR3 sequence: CASSLGTGNTEAFF. The CDR3 DNA reads TGTGCCAGCAGCTTAGGGACAGGGAACACTGAAGCTTTCTTT.

This clone was seen just once. This chain links TRBV6-1 with TRBJ2-7, with 8 bases fitting TRBD1. V trimming: 0 bases; J trimming: 7 bases; junction bases outside the gene matches: 8. Germline CDR1 and CDR2: MNHNS and SASEGT. The CDR3 runs 15 residues. CDR3 coding DNA: TGTGCCAGCAGTGAAGCGCCAAGGACAGGGCCAGAGCAGTACGTC. Protein: CASSEAPRTGPEQYV.

V usage is TRBV24-1 and J usage is TRBJ2-5; maybe TRBD1 (6 bases). Trimming stripped 7 bases from V and 1 base from J, with 9 bases between. From germline, CDR1 is KGHDR and CDR2 SFDVKD. This CDR3 spans 13 amino acids. The CDR3 spells CATRGAVQETQYF. The CDR3 DNA is TGTGCCACCAGGGGGGCGGTCCAAGAGACCCAGTACTTC.

The chain carries TRBV23-1 and TRBJ1-2, with a tentative D call TRBD1 (5 bases). TRBV23-1 is reported as an ORF; its role is uncertain. V was pared by 0 bases and J by 5 bases, with 10 bases between. The CDR3 covers 14 residues. This CDR3 is CASSQSTAYYGYTF. CDR3 bases: TGCGCCAGCAGTCAATCGACAGCTTATTATGGCTACACCTTC.

This clone was picked up a small number of times. This chain links TRBV19 with TRBJ1-5; maybe TRBD1 (6 bases). The CDR3 runs to 18 residues. Deletions cut 6 bases from V and 1 base from J, with 22 bases between. Germline values: CDR1 LNHDA, CDR2 SQIVND (reference sequence). The CDR3 spells CASSLVTQGVGSNQPQHF. CDR3 coding DNA: TGTGCCAGTAGCCTAGTTACACAGGGTGTGGGCAGCAATCAGCCCCAGCATTTT.

V and J are TRBV4-2 and TRBJ1-2, with TRBD1 identical over 7 bases. V dropped 0 bases and J dropped 4; count of bases not matched to a gene: 5. The germline gives CDR1 LGHNA, CDR2 YNFKEQ. CDR3 length: 15 residues. The CDR3 bases are TGTGCCAGCAGCCAAGAGCGGACAGGAACCTATGGCTACACCTTC. It is translated as CASSQERTGTYGYTF.

The chain uses TRBV5-1 and TRBJ1-1; the D gene is possibly TRBD1 (6 bases). From germline, CDR1 is SGHRS and CDR2 YFSETQ. The CDR3 is 15 amino acids. V lost 3 bases to trimming and J lost 2 bases, with 14 bases between them. CDR3 amino acids: CASSWGRGPNTEAFF. In DNA form, the CDR3 reads TGCGCCAGCAGCTGGGGCAGGGGACCCAACACTGAAGCTTTCTTT. Supplemented by reference TRBV5-1 and TRBJ1-1, the full variable domain reads KAGVTQTPRYLIKTRGQQVTLSCSPISGHRSVSWYQQTPGQGLQFLFEYFSETQRNKGNFPGRFSGRQFSNSRSEMNVSTLELGDSALYLCASSWGRGPNTEAFFGQGTRLTVV.

The rearrangement uses TRBV6-5 and TRBJ2-2, with TRBD1 identical over 7 bases. CDR1 and CDR2 (germline): MNHEY, SVGAGI. The CDR3 sequence is 15 residues long. The junction had 5 bases not matched to a gene; V was cut back by 6 bases and J by 1 base. The DNA of the CDR3 is TGTGCCAGCAGGACAGGGTTCGTGAACACCGGGGAGCTGTTTTTT. It encodes CASRTGFVNTGELFF.

This clone has just a few counts. The CDR3 region has the DNA TGTGCCAGCAGCCTCACCGGGACAGGGTCCTACGAGCAGTACTTC. It specifies CASSLTGTGSYEQYF. The rearrangement uses TRBV5-5 and TRBJ2-7; 9 nucleotides line up with TRBD1. Trimming at V came to 4 bases and at J to 1 base, leaving 6 bases not matched to a gene. This CDR3 is built from 15 residues. Germline CDR1 and CDR2: SGHKS and YYEKEE (reference sequence). The variable domain in full, with the rest retrieved from reference TRBV5-5 and TRBJ2-7, is DAGVTQSPTHLIKTRGQQVTLRCSPISGHKSVSWYQQVLGQGPQFIFQYYEKEERGRGNFPDRFSARQFPNYSSELNVNALLLGDSALYLCASSLTGTGSYEQYFGPGTRLTVT.

V and J are TRBV7-9 and TRBJ1-2, with unresolved D. V was clipped by 3 bases and J by 6 bases, with 8 bases between them. The CDR3 sequence is 12 residues long. The germline V gene has CDR1 SEHNR and CDR2 FQNEAQ (reference sequence). CDR3 sequence (DNA): TGTGCCAGCAGCTTGTTGATAGATGGCTACACCTTC. The encoded protein is CASSLLIDGYTF.

The chain is built from TRBV29-1 and TRBJ1-2; tentative D call: TRBD1 (6 bases). The CDR3 length is 13 residues. Germline V gene sequence: CDR1 SQVTM, CDR2 ANQGSEA. V was trimmed by 4 bases and J by 4 bases, leaving 13 bases between them. The CDR3 DNA reads as TGCAGCGTTGGGCAGGGGCTCGGCTATGGCTACACCTTC. Translating gives CSVGQGLGYGYTF.

The chain has TRBV29-1 and TRBJ2-2, with D tentatively TRBD1 or TRBD2 (6 bases each). The germline V gene encodes CDR1 SQVTM and CDR2 ANQGSEA. The V end was cut by 5 bases, the J end by 4 bases, with 11 bases between. The CDR3 spans 13 residues. DNA for the CDR3: TGCAGCGTTCAAGGGGGGCGCACCGGGGAGCTGTTTTTT. It yields the protein CSVQGGRTGELFF.

The CDR3 loop is CATSDPGTGVPWGQETQYF. Here the CDR3 DNA reads TGTGCCACCAGTGACCCCGGGACAGGGGTTCCTTGGGGGCAAGAGACCCAGTACTTC. The chain carries TRBV24-1 and TRBJ2-5; TRBD1 agrees at 10 bases. CDR1 and CDR2 (germline): KGHDR, SFDVKD. With V trimmed by 4 bases and J by 2 bases, 15 bases remained unmatched. This CDR3 is 19 amino acids long.